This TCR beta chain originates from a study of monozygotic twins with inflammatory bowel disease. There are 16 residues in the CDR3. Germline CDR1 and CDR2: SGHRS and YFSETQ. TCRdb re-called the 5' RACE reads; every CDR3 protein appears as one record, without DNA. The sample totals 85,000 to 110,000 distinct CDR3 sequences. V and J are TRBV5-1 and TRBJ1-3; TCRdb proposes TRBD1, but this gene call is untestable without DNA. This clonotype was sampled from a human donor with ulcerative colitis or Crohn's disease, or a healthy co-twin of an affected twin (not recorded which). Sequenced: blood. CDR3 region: CASSLLPGGSGNTIYF.